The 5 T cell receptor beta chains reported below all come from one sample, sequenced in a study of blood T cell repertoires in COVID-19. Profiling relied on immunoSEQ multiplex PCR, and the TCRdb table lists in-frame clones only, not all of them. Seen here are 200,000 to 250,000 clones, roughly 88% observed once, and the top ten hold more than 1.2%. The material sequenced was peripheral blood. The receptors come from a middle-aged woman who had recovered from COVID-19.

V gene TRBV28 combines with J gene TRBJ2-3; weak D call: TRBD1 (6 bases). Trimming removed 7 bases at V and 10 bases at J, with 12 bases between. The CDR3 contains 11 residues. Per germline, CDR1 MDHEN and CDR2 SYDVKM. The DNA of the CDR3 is TGTGCCAGCAACTCACAGGGTCCGCAGTATTTT. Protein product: CASNSQGPQYF.

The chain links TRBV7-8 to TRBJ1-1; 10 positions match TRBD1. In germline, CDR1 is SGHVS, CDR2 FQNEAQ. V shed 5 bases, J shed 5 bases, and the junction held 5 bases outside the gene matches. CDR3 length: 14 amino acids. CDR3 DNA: TGTGCCAGCAGCCTCCGGGACAGGGGTACTGAAGCTTTCTTT. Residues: CASSLRDRGTEAFF.

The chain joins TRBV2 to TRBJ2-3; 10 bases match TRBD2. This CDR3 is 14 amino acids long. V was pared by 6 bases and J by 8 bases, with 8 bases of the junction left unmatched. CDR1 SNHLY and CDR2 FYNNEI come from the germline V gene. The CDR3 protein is CASSQAGGPVTQYF. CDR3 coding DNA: TGTGCCAGCAGCCAAGCGGGGGGGCCAGTTACGCAGTATTTT.

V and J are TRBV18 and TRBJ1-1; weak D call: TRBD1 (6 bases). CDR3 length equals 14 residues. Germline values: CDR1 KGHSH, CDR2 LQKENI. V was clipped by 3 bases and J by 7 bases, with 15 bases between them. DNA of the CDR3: TGTGCCAGCTCACCCGGGACCACCAGGGGTGAAGCTTTCTTT. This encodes CASSPGTTRGEAFF.

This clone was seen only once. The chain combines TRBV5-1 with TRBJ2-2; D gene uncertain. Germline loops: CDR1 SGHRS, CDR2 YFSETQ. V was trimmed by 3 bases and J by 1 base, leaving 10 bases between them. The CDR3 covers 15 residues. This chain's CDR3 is CASSSGSGNTGELFF. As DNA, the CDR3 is TGCGCCAGCAGCTCTGGCTCAGGGAACACCGGGGAGCTGTTTTTT.